The subject of this entry is one T cell receptor beta chain. The antigen is undetermined. Germline lookup yields CDR1 LGHNA and CDR2 YNFKEQ. V shed 0 bases and J shed 6 bases, with 9 bases lying between them. CDR3 size: 14 residues. Amplification of TCR beta CDR3 regions was performed using RNA transcripts as template. TCR CDR3 underwent first-round RT-PCR with the HTBI primer set. TCRdb analysed the multiplex PCR reads with MiXCR anew, one entry per CDR3 protein. The sample carries roughly 150,000 distinct CDR3 sequences, 9.4% recorded once. This specimen comes from a study of T cells in Graves' hyperthyroidism and ophthalmopathy. Findings and limits, study-wide: Within blood appeared most thyroid clonotypes that had expanded above 0.001.

Specimen: blood. This TCR derives from a woman aged 18-29 years with Graves' hyperthyroidism that later progressed to Graves' ophthalmopathy. The chain is built from TRBV4-2 and TRBJ2-1; D is unresolved. The CDR3 region is CASSQEVWSNEQFF. DNA for the CDR3: TGTGCCAGCAGCCAAGAAGTATGGAGCAATGAGCAGTTCTTC.